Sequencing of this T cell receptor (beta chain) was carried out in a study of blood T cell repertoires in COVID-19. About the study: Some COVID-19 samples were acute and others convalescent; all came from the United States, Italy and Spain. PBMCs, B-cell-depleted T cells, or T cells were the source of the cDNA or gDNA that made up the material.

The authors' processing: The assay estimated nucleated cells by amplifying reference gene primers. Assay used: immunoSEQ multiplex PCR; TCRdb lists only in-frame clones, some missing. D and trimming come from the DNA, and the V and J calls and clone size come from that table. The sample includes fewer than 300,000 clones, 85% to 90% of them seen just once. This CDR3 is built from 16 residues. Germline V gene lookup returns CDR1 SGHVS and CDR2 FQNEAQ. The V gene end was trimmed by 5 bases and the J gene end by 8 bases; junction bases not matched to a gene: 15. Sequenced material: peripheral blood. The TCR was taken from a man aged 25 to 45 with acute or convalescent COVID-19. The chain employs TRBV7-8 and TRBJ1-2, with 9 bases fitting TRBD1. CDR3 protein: CASSPARRTGVFGYTF. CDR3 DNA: TGTGCCAGCAGCCCCGCCCGGCGGACAGGGGTGTTCGGCTACACCTTC.